Each of the 9 T cell receptor beta chains below was sequenced from the same sample in a study of blood T cell repertoires in COVID-19. Method: immunoSEQ multiplex PCR; TCRdb's copy keeps in-frame clones and lacks some. The sample holds 150,000 to 200,000 clones; around nine tenths are singletons and the top ten take about 22%. The specimen sequenced was peripheral blood. The receptors stem from a man aged 55 to 70 with active or convalescent COVID-19.

The V call is TRBV18, the J call TRBJ2-7, with 8 bases fitting TRBD2. The length of the CDR3 is 13 residues. CDR1 and CDR2 (germline): KGHSH, LQKENI. V dropped 3 bases and J dropped 6; count of bases not matched to a gene: 4. The chain's CDR3 is CASSPGAGGEQYF. CDR3 sequence (DNA): TGTGCCAGCTCACCGGGTGCGGGGGGCGAGCAGTACTTC.

The chain has TRBV5-1 and TRBJ2-1; 7 bases are a match to TRBD1. This CDR3 contains 14 residues. Germline V gives CDR1 SGHRS, CDR2 YFSETQ. The ends lost 1 base at V and 4 bases at J; junction bases unmatched: 2. CDR3 bases: TGCGCCAGCAGCTTGATGGGACAGTACAATGAGCAGTTCTTC. This gives the protein CASSLMGQYNEQFF.

A word on this clone: The same CDR3 arises from other DNA sequences in this sample as well. The V gene is TRBV2, the J gene TRBJ2-3; no firm D call. The CDR3 length is 12 residues. Trimming took off 6 bases at V and 4 bases at J, with 8 bases between the two ends. Germline V CDR1 and CDR2: SNHLY, FYNNEI. CDR3 DNA sequence: TGTGCCAGCAGCGAGGTCGCAGATACGCAGTATTTT. Its protein product is CASSEVADTQYF.

This rearrangement joins TRBV3-1 (or the pseudogene TRBV3-2) to TRBJ2-2; D is unclear. Germline V gene data show CDR1 as LGHDT and CDR2 as YNNKEL (reference sequence). The CDR3 spans 14 residues. V lost 3 bases and J 5 bases, leaving 10 bases between the germline ends. DNA of the CDR3: TGTGCCAGCAGCCACGCAACGGTAACCGGGGAGCTGTTTTTT. Translation gives CASSHATVTGELFF.

The CDR3 is CASSLESGLAGGRETQYF. The CDR3 DNA follows: TGTGCCAGCAGCTTAGAGTCCGGGCTAGCGGGGGGCCGGGAGACCCAGTACTTC. The rearrangement joins TRBV11-2 to TRBJ2-5; TRBD2 agrees at 11 bases. The CDR3 consists of 18 residues. Germline V gene lookup returns CDR1 SGHAT and CDR2 FQNNGV. Trimming at V came to 0 bases and at J to 5 bases, leaving 11 bases not matched to a gene.

The chain carries TRBV2 and TRBJ1-1; 10 nucleotides align to TRBD1. V gave up 2 bases and J gave up 4 bases; unmatched junction bases: 4. Germline V CDR1 and CDR2: SNHLY, FYNNEI. There are 15 residues in the CDR3. CDR3 sequence reads: CASSELGQGGTEAFF. CDR3 DNA sequence: TGTGCCAGCAGTGAATTAGGACAGGGGGGCACTGAAGCTTTCTTT.

This clone has just a few counts. The chain carries TRBV9 and TRBJ1-2, with no clear D. Per germline, CDR1 SGDLS and CDR2 YYNGEE. Trimming left V 4 bases short and J 4 bases short, with 14 bases between. The CDR3 has 14 residues. Here the CDR3 DNA reads TGTGCCAGCAGCCACGGACGGGATACCTATGGCTACACCTTC. Translating it yields CASSHGRDTYGYTF. The full variable domain, completed using reference TRBV9 and TRBJ1-2, is DSGVTQTPKHLITATGQRVTLRCSPRSGDLSVYWYQQSLDQGLQFLIQYYNGEERAKGNILERFSAQQFPDLHSELNLSSLELGDSALYFCASSHGRDTYGYTFGSGTRLTVV.

This chain links TRBV5-1 with TRBJ2-5, with D possibly being TRBD2 (5 bases). From germline, CDR1 is SGHRS and CDR2 YFSETQ. The length of the CDR3 is 14 residues. V was shortened by 0 bases and J by 5 bases, with 11 bases between the two germline ends. The CDR3 protein is CASSLERARETQYF. The CDR3 DNA reads as TGCGCCAGCAGCTTGGAGAGGGCGAGGGAGACCCAGTACTTC.

This clone is a singleton in its sample. For the CDR3, the DNA is TGTGCCAGCAGCCTCCAGGGGGCCAGCTATGGCTACACCTTC. Amino acids: CASSLQGASYGYTF. The chain couples TRBV11-1 to TRBJ1-2, with TRBD1 matching over 8 bases. The CDR3 is 14 residues long. V shed 5 bases and J 4 bases; nucleotides not matched to a gene: 6. Per the germline V gene, CDR1 is SGHAT and CDR2 is FQDESV (reference sequence).